Listed below are T cell receptor beta chains from one sample, sequenced in a study of blood T cell repertoires in COVID-19. TCRdb's copy holds only in-frame clones and misses some; the assay was immunoSEQ multiplex PCR. Altogether some 120,000 clones are present, around 90% being singletons, with the ten largest covering around 2.1%. The sample comprised peripheral blood. These receptors were collected from a man aged 50-60 years with COVID-19, enrolled during active disease. The CDR3 runs from the conserved cysteine through the conserved F or W. D genes are given only for firm matches.

J gene,V gene,D gene,CDR3 protein
TRBJ2-5,TRBV9,TRBD1,CASTNQGADQETQYF
TRBJ2-5,TRBV6-6,TRBD2,CASSDSGGGRAQYF
TRBJ2-7,TRBV20-1,NA,CSASPQGDTYEQYF
TRBJ2-2,TRBV7-3,TRBD1,CASSLRRFGGQTGNTGELFF
TRBJ1-1,TRBV18,NA,CASTRARNTEAFF
TRBJ2-7,TRBV9,TRBD2,CASSVGPGGYYEQYF
TRBJ2-1,TRBV4-1,TRBD2,CASSPSGLLAGGLEQFF
TRBJ2-3,TRBV5-4,TRBD2,CAWTSGIGDTQYF
TRBJ2-4,TRBV28,NA,CASRESLAKNIQYF
TRBJ1-3,TRBV25-1,TRBD1,CASSRGGSGNTIYF
TRBJ2-1,TRBV4-1,TRBD1,CASSQGTGIGYNEQFF
TRBJ2-1,TRBV11-1,TRBD2,CASSPRGTSGSEQFF
TRBJ2-5,TRBV5-1,NA,CASSLSGTQYF
TRBJ2-1,TRBV7-8,TRBD2,CASSPGLAGGTVYNEQFF
TRBJ1-1,TRBV6-5,NA,CASSYLRDTEAFF
TRBJ1-6,TRBV2,NA,CASSEDGYSPLHF
TRBJ1-1,TRBV7-6,TRBD1,CASSLDLRGEAFF
TRBJ2-5,TRBV7-9,TRBD2,CASSTGLAGEETQYF
TRBJ2-1,TRBV5-6,TRBD2,CASSPRVAGEQFF
TRBJ2-7,TRBV7-8,NA,CASSLAETANFKQYF
TRBJ2-2,TRBV5-4,TRBD2,CASSHLAGGGTGELFF
TRBJ1-3,TRBV9,TRBD1,CASSVEPGGTGNTIYF
TRBJ2-6,TRBV3-1/TRBV3-2,TRBD1,CASSQAGDRGTGANVLTF
TRBJ1-2,TRBV4-3,NA,CASSQDGGTGLSGGYTF
TRBJ2-6,TRBV6-4,TRBD2,CASSSGTSDFSGANVLTF
TRBJ2-1,TRBV5-5,TRBD1,CASSWAGGNEQFF
TRBJ2-7,TRBV9,TRBD1,CASSVRQGAEQYF
TRBJ2-7,TRBV15,TRBD2,CATSRAGREGKEQYF
TRBJ2-1,TRBV6-2/TRBV6-3,TRBD2,CASSVTSGRLTYNEQFF
TRBJ1-3,TRBV4-3,TRBD1,CASSQGQGPGSGNTIYF
TRBJ1-2,TRBV28,TRBD1,CASRAQGNYGYTF
TRBJ1-3,TRBV5-1,NA,CASSIEGNSGNTIYF
TRBJ2-3,TRBV10-3,NA,CAISESTSGTDTQYF
TRBJ1-4,TRBV5-1,NA,CASSLAQGANEKLFF
TRBJ1-5,TRBV9,TRBD1,CASSEGTGAGGQPQHF
TRBJ2-5,TRBV10-3,NA,CAISGGQLETQYF
TRBJ1-1,TRBV4-1,TRBD1,CASSQDRGLEAFF
TRBJ2-2,TRBV5-1,TRBD2,CASTDGGLAERTGELFF
TRBJ2-3,TRBV18,NA,CASSPYADTDTQYF
TRBJ2-1,TRBV2,TRBD2,CASSELAGVSYNEQFF
TRBJ1-5,TRBV29-1,NA,CSVGQGRGQPQHF
TRBJ2-6,TRBV9,TRBD1,CASQGASGANVLTF
TRBJ2-1,TRBV5-1,NA,CASNLQGPSYNEQFF